This T cell receptor (beta chain) was documented in a study of shared clonotypes between healthy human individuals. Deep was the level used in running the assay. The material for each subset, its genomic DNA, was split evenly across several immunoSEQ plates. This table comes from immunoSEQ multiplex PCR, and its TCRdb copy is limited to in-frame clones, with some not included. This sample yields 1.6 million or so clones, of which about 98.5% are seen a single time; 0.36% belongs to the top ten. Donors had no recently reported acute infections or vaccinations and were HIV-negative. The investigators split CD4+ cells into a CD45RA+ naive subset and a CD45RA-negative memory subset. Trimming pared 9 bases from V and 5 bases from J, leaving 17 bases between. The CDR3 sequence is 13 residues long. The V gene's germline CDR1 is MDHEN and CDR2 SYDVKM.

The chain couples TRBV28 to TRBJ2-7; D uncertain. Sequenced sample: naive CD4+ T cells sorted from blood. Noted subset: CD45RA+ positively selected. The sequence derives from a man aged 25-40 years in good health. The DNA for the CDR3 is TGTGCCAGTATATCAGGTGGCTTGGACGAGCAGTACTTC. The encoded protein is CASISGGLDEQYF.